The rows below give T cell receptor beta chains drawn from one sample of a study of OX40 agonist ivuxolimab in advanced cancers. Data came from immunoSEQ multiplex PCR; TCRdb stores just in-frame clones and leaves some out. The sample holds some 85,000 clones, about 88% seen once. This material consisted of CD4+ or CD8+ T cells sorted from blood, taken in a trial of the OX40 agonist ivuxolimab. These TCRs come from an adult with an advanced solid tumor such as melanoma, head and neck, liver or kidney cancer. The conserved cysteine and the conserved F or W are not part of the CDR3 here. The order of the fields is CDR3 length, V gene, J gene, CDR3 protein.

>14|TRBV11-3|TRBJ1-5
ASSYLMKGAHQPQH
>12|TRBV11-2|TRBJ1-2
ASSPSRAAYGYT
>17|TRBV29-1|TRBJ1-2
SVETVTGTGRRTNYGYT
>13|TRBV5-1|TRBJ1-4
ASSIDRVAAEKLF
>13|TRBV4-1|TRBJ2-7
ASSQGEGKRYEQY
>14|TRBV25-1|TRBJ2-6
ASSNPKLSGANVLT
>13|TRBV2|TRBJ2-5
ASSGTSGGAGTQY
>13|TRBV12-1|TRBJ2-3
ASSFAATTTDTQY
>14|TRBV2|TRBJ1-2
ASSPLGQRDYYGYT
>14|TRBV7-9|TRBJ2-4
ASRPAPASAKNIQY
>11|TRBV7-9|TRBJ1-5
ASSPQGDQPQH
>15|TRBV5-1|TRBJ2-7
ASSLVLGGSGSYEQY
>12|TRBV10-2|TRBJ1-6
ASSYRETNSPLH
>15|TRBV5-1|TRBJ1-2
ASSLERGRVGGYGYT
>12|TRBV4-2|TRBJ2-5
ASSLGGSQETQY
>12|TRBV5-5|TRBJ1-1
ASSSDTRYTEAF
>12|TRBV5-5|TRBJ1-1
ASSWTAMNTEAF
>11|TRBV7-3|TRBJ2-1
ASSIPGLHEQF
>13|TRBV5-1|TRBJ2-7
ASSLGGAKEYEQY
>13|TRBV27|TRBJ2-2
ASGRQGALTGELF
>15|TRBV9|TRBJ2-2
ASSRGLAGLATGELF
>10|TRBV19|TRBJ1-5
ATAGVGQPQH
>13|TRBV7-2|TRBJ1-3
ASSLATGRGNTIY
>16|TRBV5-4|TRBJ2-2
ASSSPGGGPEGTGELF
>11|TRBV7-9|TRBJ1-4
ASSSGTYEKLF
>13|TRBV15|TRBJ2-7
ATSRPGQGAREQY
>11|TRBV28|TRBJ2-2
ASSLFRGGELF
>17|TRBV5-1|TRBJ2-2
ASSFLAGGILANTGELF